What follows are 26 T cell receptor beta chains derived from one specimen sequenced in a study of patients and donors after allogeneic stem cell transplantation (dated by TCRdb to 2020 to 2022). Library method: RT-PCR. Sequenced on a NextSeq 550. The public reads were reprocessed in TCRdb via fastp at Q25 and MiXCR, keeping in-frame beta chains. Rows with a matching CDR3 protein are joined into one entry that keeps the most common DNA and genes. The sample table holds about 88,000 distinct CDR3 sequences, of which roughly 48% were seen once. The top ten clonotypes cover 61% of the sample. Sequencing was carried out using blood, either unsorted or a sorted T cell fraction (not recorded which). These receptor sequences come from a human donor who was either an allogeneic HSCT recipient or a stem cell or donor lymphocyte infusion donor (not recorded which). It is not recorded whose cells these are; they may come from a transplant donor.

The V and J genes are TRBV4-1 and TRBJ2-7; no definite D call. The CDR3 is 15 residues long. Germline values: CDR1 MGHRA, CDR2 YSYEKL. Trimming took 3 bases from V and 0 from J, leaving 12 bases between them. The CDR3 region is CASSHYDKSSYEQYF. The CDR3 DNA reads TGCGCCAGCAGCCATTATGACAAGAGCTCCTACGAGCAGTACTTC.

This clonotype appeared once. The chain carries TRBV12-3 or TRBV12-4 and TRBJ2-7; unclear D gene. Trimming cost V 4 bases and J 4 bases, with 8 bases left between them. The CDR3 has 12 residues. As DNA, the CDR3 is TGTGCCAGCAGTTCGTCAAGTTACGAGCAGTACTTC. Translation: CASSSSSYEQYF.

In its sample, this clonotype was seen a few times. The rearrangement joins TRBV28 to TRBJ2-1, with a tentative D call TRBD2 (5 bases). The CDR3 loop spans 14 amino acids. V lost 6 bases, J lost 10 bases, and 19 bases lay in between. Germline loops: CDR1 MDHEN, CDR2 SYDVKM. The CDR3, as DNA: TGTGCCAGCAGGGGCTCCCTACTAGGGATAGAGCAGTTCTTC. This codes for CASRGSLLGIEQFF. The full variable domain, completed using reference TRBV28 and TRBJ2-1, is DVKVTQSSRYLVKRTGEKVFLECVQDMDHENMFWYRQDPGLGLRLIYFSYDVKMKEKGDIPEGYSVSREKKERFSLILESASTNQTSMYLCASRGSLLGIEQFFGPGTRLTVL.

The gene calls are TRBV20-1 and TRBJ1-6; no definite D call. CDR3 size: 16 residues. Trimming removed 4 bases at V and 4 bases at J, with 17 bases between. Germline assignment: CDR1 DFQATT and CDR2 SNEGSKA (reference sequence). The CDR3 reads CSATPRADLYNSPLHF. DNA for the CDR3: TGCAGTGCTACGCCACGGGCCGACTTATATAATTCACCCCTCCACTTT.

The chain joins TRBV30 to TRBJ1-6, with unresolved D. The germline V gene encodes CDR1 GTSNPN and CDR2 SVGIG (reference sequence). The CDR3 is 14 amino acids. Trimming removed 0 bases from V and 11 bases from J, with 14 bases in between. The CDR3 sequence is CAWSVLEGVTPLHF. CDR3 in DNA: TGTGCCTGGAGTGTATTGGAGGGTGTGACACCCCTCCACTTT.

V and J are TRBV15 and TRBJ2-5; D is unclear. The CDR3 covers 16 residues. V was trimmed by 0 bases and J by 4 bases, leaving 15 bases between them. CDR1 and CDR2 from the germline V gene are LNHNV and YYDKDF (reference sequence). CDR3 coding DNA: TGTGCCACCAGCAGAGAACCCGTCTTGGGCGGAGAGACCCAGTACTTC. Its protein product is CATSREPVLGGETQYF.

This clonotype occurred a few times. CDR3 in amino acids: CASSRTGNEKLFF. As DNA, the CDR3 is TGTGCCAGCAGCCGCACAGGGAATGAAAAACTGTTTTTT. This sequence joins TRBV4-2 and TRBJ1-4; D possibly corresponds to TRBD1 (6 bases). Germline loops: CDR1 LGHNA, CDR2 YNFKEQ. The CDR3 has 13 residues. V was cut by 4 bases and J by 5 bases, with 8 bases left in between.

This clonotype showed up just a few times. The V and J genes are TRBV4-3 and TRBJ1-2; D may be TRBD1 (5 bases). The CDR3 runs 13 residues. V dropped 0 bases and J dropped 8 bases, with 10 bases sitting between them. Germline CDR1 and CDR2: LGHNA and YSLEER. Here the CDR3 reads CASSQDIREGYTF. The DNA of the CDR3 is TGCGCCAGCAGCCAAGATATCAGGGAGGGCTACACCTTC.

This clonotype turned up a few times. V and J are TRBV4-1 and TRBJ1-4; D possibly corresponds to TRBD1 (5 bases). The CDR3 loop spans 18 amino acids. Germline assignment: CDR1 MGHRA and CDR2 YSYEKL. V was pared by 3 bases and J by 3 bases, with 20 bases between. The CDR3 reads CASSHGFLGVWANEKLFF. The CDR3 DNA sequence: TGCGCCAGCAGCCATGGCTTCCTAGGGGTGTGGGCTAATGAAAAACTGTTTTTT.

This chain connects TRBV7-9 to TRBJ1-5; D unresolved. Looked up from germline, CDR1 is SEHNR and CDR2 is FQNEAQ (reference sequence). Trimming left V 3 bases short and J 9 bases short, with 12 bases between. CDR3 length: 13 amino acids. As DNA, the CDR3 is TGTGCCAGCAGCTTCTACACTGGGCCGCCCCAGCATTTT. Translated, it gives CASSFYTGPPQHF.

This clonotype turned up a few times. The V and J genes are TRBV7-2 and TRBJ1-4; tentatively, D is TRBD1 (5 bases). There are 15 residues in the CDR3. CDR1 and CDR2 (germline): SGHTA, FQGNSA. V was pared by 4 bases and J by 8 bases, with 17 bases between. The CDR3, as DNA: TGTGCCAGCAGCTCCCAAAGTTGGGGGACCGAAAAACTGTTTTTT. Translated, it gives CASSSQSWGTEKLFF.

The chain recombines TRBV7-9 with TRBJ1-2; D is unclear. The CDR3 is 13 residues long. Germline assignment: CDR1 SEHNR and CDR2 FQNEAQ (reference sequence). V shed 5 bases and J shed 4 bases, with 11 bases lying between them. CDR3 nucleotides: TGTGCCAGCAGCGTTGGACGGATCTATGGCTACACCTTC. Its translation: CASSVGRIYGYTF.

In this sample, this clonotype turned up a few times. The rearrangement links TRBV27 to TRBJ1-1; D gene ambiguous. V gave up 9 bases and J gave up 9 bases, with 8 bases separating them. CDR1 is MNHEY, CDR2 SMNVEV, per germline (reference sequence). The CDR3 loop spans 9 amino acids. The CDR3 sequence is CARRQKAFF. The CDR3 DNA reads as TGTGCCAGACGGCAGAAAGCTTTCTTT.

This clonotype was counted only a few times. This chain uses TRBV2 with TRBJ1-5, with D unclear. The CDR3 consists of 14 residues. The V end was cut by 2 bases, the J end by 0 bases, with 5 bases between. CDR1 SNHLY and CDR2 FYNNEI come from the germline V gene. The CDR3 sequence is CASSETVSNQPQHF. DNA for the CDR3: TGTGCCAGCAGTGAAACCGTTAGCAATCAGCCCCAGCATTTT.

The CDR3 loop is CSAYRDSHGYTF. As DNA, the CDR3 is TGCAGTGCTTACCGGGACAGCCATGGCTACACCTTC. This chain joins TRBV20-1 and TRBJ1-2, with 7 bases matching TRBD1. The CDR3 runs to 12 residues. Germline assignment: CDR1 DFQATT and CDR2 SNEGSKA (reference sequence). J gave up 6 bases and V 5 bases, and 6 bases lay outside the gene matches.

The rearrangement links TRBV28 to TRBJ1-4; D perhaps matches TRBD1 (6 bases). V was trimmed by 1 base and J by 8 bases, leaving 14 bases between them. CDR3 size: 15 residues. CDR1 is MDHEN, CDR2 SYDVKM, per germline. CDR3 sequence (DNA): TGTGCCAGCAGTTTATATTCGGGGGCGGAGGAAAAACTGTTTTTT. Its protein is CASSLYSGAEEKLFF.

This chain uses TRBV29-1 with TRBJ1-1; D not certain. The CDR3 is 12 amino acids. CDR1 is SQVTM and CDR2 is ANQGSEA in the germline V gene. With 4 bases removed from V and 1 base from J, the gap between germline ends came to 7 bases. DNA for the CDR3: TGCAGCGTTGTCGTTCCGAACACTGAAGCTTTCTTT. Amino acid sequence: CSVVVPNTEAFF. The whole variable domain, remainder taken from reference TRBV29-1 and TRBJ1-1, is SAVISQKPSRDICQRGTSLTIQCQVDSQVTMMFWYRQQPGQSLTLIATANQGSEATYESGFVIDKFPISRPNLTFSTLTVSNMSPEDSSIYLCSVVVPNTEAFFGQGTRLTVV.

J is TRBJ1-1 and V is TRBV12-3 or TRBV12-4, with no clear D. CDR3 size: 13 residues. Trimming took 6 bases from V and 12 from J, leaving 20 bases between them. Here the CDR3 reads CASSDSFDINTFF. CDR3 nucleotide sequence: TGTGCCAGCAGCGACTCCTTCGACATCAACACTTTCTTT.

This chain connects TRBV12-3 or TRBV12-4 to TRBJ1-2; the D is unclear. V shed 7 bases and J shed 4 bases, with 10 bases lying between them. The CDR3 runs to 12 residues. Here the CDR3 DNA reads TGTGCCAGCACCCTCGGGAGCTATGGCTACACCTTC. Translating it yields CASTLGSYGYTF.

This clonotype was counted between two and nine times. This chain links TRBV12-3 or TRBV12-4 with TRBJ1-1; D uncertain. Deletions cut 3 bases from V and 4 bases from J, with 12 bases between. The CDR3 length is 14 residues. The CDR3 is CASSFKDLGTEAFF. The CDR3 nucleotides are TGTGCCAGCAGTTTTAAGGACTTAGGCACTGAAGCTTTCTTT.

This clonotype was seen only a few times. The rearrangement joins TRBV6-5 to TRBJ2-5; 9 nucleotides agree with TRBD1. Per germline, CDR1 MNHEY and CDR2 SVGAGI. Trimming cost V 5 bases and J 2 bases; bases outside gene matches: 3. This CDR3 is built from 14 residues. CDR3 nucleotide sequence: TGTGCCAGCAGTGCCGACAGGGGGCAAGAGACCCAGTACTTC. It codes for CASSADRGQETQYF.

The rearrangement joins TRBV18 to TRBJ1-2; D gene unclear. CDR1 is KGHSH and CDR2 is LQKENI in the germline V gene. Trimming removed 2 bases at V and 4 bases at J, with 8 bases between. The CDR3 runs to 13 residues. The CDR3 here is CASSPSGFYGYTF. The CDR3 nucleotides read TGTGCCAGCTCACCAAGCGGTTTCTATGGCTACACCTTC.

The CDR3 nucleotides read TGTGCCAGTAGAATACAGGGGGCAAGGACTGAAGCTTTCTTT. As protein: CASRIQGARTEAFF. The V call is TRBV19, the J call TRBJ1-1; 9 bases map to TRBD1. V lost 6 bases to trimming and J lost 5 bases; unmatched junction nucleotides: 7. The CDR3 sequence is 14 residues long. The V gene's germline CDR1 is LNHDA and CDR2 SQIVND (reference sequence).

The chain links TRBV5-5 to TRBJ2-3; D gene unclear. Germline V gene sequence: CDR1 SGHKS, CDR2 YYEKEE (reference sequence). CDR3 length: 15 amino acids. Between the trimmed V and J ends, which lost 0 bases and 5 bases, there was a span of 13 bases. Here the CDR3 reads CASSLVRQAIDTQYF. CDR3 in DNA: TGTGCCAGCAGCTTGGTGCGGCAGGCAATAGATACGCAGTATTTT.

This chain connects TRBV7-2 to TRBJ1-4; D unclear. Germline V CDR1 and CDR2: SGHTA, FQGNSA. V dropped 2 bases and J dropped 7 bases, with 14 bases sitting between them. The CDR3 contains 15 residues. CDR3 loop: CASSLSSGGGEKLFF. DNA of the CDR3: TGTGCCAGCAGCTTATCCTCAGGTGGTGGTGAAAAACTGTTTTTT. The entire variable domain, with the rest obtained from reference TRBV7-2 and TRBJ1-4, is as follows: GAGVSQSPSNKVTEKGKDVELRCDPISGHTALYWYRQSLGQGLEFLIYFQGNSAPDKSGLPSDRFSAERTGGSVSTLTIQRTQQEDSAVYLCASSLSSGGGEKLFFGSGTQLSVL.

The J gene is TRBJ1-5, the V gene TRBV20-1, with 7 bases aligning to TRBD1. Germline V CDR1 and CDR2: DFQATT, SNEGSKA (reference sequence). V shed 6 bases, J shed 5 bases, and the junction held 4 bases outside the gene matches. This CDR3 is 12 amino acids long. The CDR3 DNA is TGCAGTGCACGGACAGGACATCAGCCCCAGCATTTT. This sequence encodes CSARTGHQPQHF.